This entry concerns a single T cell receptor (beta chain). Its antigen is still unknown. Per-base quality was not reported, and no clone a single base away is much larger than it. Library preparation employed the immunoSEQ multiplex PCR assay. Held by TCRdb, this immuneACCESS table contains in-frame sequences only and omits some clones. Under half of the omission traces to an unresolved V gene where checked; the cause of the rest is unknown. A total of about 660,000 clones appear in this sample, over 75% of them only once. Jointly, the top ten make up around 0.01% of the sample. The data originate from a study of shared T cell receptors in the human thymus (dated by TCRdb to about 2021). Turning to the overall study: The study examined how self-reactive, shared T-cell receptor alpha chains are generated in the human thymus.

The germline V gene yields MDHEN for CDR1 and SYDVKM for CDR2. From its cysteine to its phenylalanine, the CDR3 spans 14 amino acids. Just CDR3 DNA is preserved here, 42 bases in frame from base 1. Trimming removed 6 bases from V and 2 bases from J; the gene matches leave 4 bases unexplained. The sample was also linked to a second study, of human thymus T cells. From that second study: Immunologically healthy infants undergoing open corrective cardiac surgery for congenital heart defects in Finland were used as donors. The thymus tissue came from surgical resects taken out during corrective cardiac surgery. Biased V and J gene segment usage appeared to be present in both thymic and peripheral blood repertoires. Highly overlapping thymic TCR repertoires among unrelated individuals were reported in the related research. TCR alpha and beta repertoires from seven to nine infant thymus samples and four related peripheral blood samples were characterized in the study. The infant donors were about 7 to 244 days old, and the cohort included roughly six males and a couple of females. After being mechanically released from the tissue, thymocytes were kept at -70 degrees C in pellets of about 8.5-32 million cells. A QIAsymphony instrument was used to extract genomic DNA from the frozen cell pellets. Using the immunoSEQ multiplex PCR assay, the TCRB and TCRAD loci were amplified from a standardized quantity of quality-controlled genomic DNA. The amplicons covered the V(D)J region and were long enough to include the CDR3 and to identify the V and J genes. The amplicons were sequenced on an Illumina platform via the commercial immunoSEQ service. Corrections for primer bias and sequencing errors followed previously described methods, while TCRAD and TCRB definitions were based on the IMGT database. Analysis of the repertoires was done with immunoSEQ Analyzer 3.0 and VDJTools and included basic statistics, V/J segment usage, diversity estimates, rarefaction and pairwise overlap. Diversity was estimated with Chao1, ChaoE, Efron-Thisted, Shannon and inverse Simpson indices, and also on datasets down-sampled to the smallest sample. Repertoire overlap was assessed by strict matching of CDR3 nucleotide sequence, V gene and J gene, and clustering was done by Jaccard-based multidimensional scaling. On average, thymus samples yielded roughly 800,000 unique TCRB clonotypes, whereas blood samples yielded about 84,000.

The clonotype originates from a boy under two years old with a congenital heart defect. Donor details come from another sample of the same person, matched by shared clones. This receptor chain uses TRBV28 and TRBJ2-7; the central 10 bases match TRBD2. What was sequenced was thymocytes. At the DNA level, the sequence is TGTGCCAGCAGAAAGCGGGAGGGTACCTACGAGCAGTACTTC. This translates into CASRKREGTYEQYF.